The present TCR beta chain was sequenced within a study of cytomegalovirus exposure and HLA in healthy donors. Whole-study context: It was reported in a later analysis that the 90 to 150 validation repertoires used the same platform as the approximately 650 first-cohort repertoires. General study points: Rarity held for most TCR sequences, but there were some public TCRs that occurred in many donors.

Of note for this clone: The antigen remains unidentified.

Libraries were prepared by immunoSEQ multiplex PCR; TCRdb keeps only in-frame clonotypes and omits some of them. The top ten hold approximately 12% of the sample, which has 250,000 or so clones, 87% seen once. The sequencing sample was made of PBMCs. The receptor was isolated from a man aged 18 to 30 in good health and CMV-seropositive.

CDR3 sequence reads: CASRITDSNQPQHF. CDR3 coding DNA: TGTGCCAGCAGGATTACAGATTCAAATCAGCCCCAGCATTTT. This chain joins TRBV2 and TRBJ1-5; D is unclear. V was cut by 6 bases and J by 4 bases, with 13 bases left in between. The CDR3 sequence is 14 residues long. Germline values: CDR1 SNHLY, CDR2 FYNNEI.